Listed here are 11 T cell receptor beta chains from one sample, sequenced in a study of blood T cell repertoires in COVID-19. The repertoire was sequenced with immunoSEQ multiplex PCR; TCRdb's copy has only in-frame clones and lacks some. Among 120,000 to 150,000 clones listed, more than 75% were seen once. The material sequenced was peripheral blood. These receptors all come from a man in his sixties with active or convalescent COVID-19.

The chain uses TRBV30 and TRBJ1-1; a possible D gene is TRBD1 (6 bases). The CDR3 runs 15 residues. Germline-derived CDR1 and CDR2 are GTSNPN and SVGIG (reference sequence). The V gene lost 0 bases and the J gene lost 2 bases, with 13 bases spanning the gap. As DNA, the CDR3 is TGTGCCTGGAGTGTGATGGGGACATCAAACACTGAAGCTTTCTTT. Encoded protein: CAWSVMGTSNTEAFF.

This clone was observed a single time. The rearrangement joins TRBV20-1 to TRBJ2-7; TRBD2 is a possible D gene (5 bases). The V end was cut by 3 bases, the J end by 4 bases, with 19 bases between. CDR1 and CDR2 (germline): DFQATT, SNEGSKA (reference sequence). The CDR3 runs 15 residues. The CDR3: CSASGEPDKIYEQYF. The DNA for the CDR3 is TGCAGTGCTAGTGGGGAGCCAGACAAGATTTACGAGCAGTACTTC.

The chain joins TRBV12-5 to TRBJ1-5; D gene unclear. CDR3 length: 12 residues. V lost 0 bases to trimming and J lost 9 bases, with 6 bases between them. Germline CDR1 reads LGHNT; CDR2 reads FRNRAP. The CDR3 region has the DNA TGTGCTAGTGGTTTGGTAGGCGGGCCCCAGCATTTT. This codes for CASGLVGGPQHF.

This chain uses TRBV4-1 with TRBJ1-5, with D uncertain. Germline values: CDR1 MGHRA, CDR2 YSYEKL. V was pared by 2 bases and J by 2 bases, with 10 bases between. This CDR3 contains 15 residues. This CDR3 is CASSQSPPGNQPQHF. The CDR3 DNA sequence: TGCGCCAGCAGCCAATCCCCCCCGGGCAATCAGCCCCAGCATTTT.

This rearrangement joins TRBV27 to TRBJ1-6; D not resolved. Germline-derived CDR1 and CDR2 are MNHEY and SMNVEV (reference sequence). The CDR3 sequence is 12 residues long. Trimming removed 4 bases at V and 9 bases at J, with 7 bases between. CDR3 nucleotide sequence: TGTGCCAGCAGTTCCCCAGGTTCACCCCTCCACTTT. This sequence encodes CASSSPGSPLHF.

This clone was seen just once. The rearrangement joins TRBV15 to TRBJ2-5, with 13 bases fitting TRBD2. The CDR3 covers 16 residues. V gave up 1 base and J gave up 5 bases; unmatched junction bases: 4. Germline V gives CDR1 LNHNV, CDR2 YYDKDF (reference sequence). In nucleotides, the CDR3 is TGTGCCACCAGCAGAGTAGGACTAGCGGGAGATGAGACCCAGTACTTC. Its protein is CATSRVGLAGDETQYF. Looking up the rest from reference TRBV15 and TRBJ2-5 gives the full variable domain: DAMVIQNPRYQVTQFGKPVTLSCSQTLNHNVMYWYQQKSSQAPKLLFHYYDKDFNNEADTPDNFQSRRPNTSFCFLDIRSPGLGDTAMYLCATSRVGLAGDETQYFGPGTRLLVL.

The V and J genes are TRBV12-3 or TRBV12-4 and TRBJ1-2, with D maybe TRBD1 (5 bases). V lost 5 bases, J lost 6 bases, and 10 bases lay in between. The CDR3 spans 12 residues. CDR3 sequence reads: CASSDSPDGYTF. The DNA for the CDR3 is TGTGCCAGCAGTGACAGTCCGGATGGCTACACCTTC.

The V and J genes are TRBV3-1 (or the pseudogene TRBV3-2) and TRBJ2-1, with 16 bases that match TRBD2. Germline CDR1 and CDR2: LGHDT and YNNKEL (reference sequence). This CDR3 spans 19 amino acids. Losses at the gene ends were 10 bases for V and 3 bases for J; bases not matched to a gene: 15. The CDR3 region is CATTGGTSGRGPDYNEQFF. CDR3 nucleotides: TGTGCCACTACGGGGGGGACTAGCGGGAGGGGCCCAGACTACAATGAGCAGTTCTTC.

The CDR3 bases are TGCAGTGCTGACAGGGAATCTGGCTACACCTTC. This codes for CSADRESGYTF. This chain connects TRBV20-1 to TRBJ1-2; 7 bases map to TRBD1. The V gene's germline CDR1 is DFQATT and CDR2 SNEGSKA (reference sequence). The CDR3 is 11 amino acids. V lost 5 bases to trimming and J lost 7 bases; unmatched junction nucleotides: 4.

This chain joins TRBV5-1 and TRBJ2-3; TRBD2 matches at 9 bases. Germline V gene lookup returns CDR1 SGHRS and CDR2 YFSETQ. This CDR3 is built from 16 residues. V was pared by 4 bases and J by 5 bases, with 11 bases of the junction left unmatched. CDR3 DNA sequence: TGCGCCAGCAGCCCGATAGGGCTAGCGGGGCAAGATACGCAGTATTTT. Protein: CASSPIGLAGQDTQYF.

This clone was seen a few times. The chain joins TRBV11-1 to TRBJ2-7; 9 bases agree with TRBD1. The ends lost 6 bases at V and 4 bases at J; junction bases unmatched: 1. Germline lookup yields CDR1 SGHAT and CDR2 FQDESV (reference sequence). The CDR3 has 12 residues. The CDR3 DNA sequence: TGTGCCAGCAGGGGACAGGGTTACGAGCAGTACTTC. As protein: CASRGQGYEQYF.